Following are 15 T cell receptor beta chains from one sample sequenced in a study of OX40 agonist ivuxolimab in advanced cancers. Method: immunoSEQ multiplex PCR; TCRdb's copy keeps in-frame clones and lacks some. Among 55,000 to 65,000 clones listed, just under 90% were seen once. The source was CD4+ or CD8+ T cells sorted from blood, collected in a trial of the OX40 agonist ivuxolimab. Receptor source: an adult with an advanced solid tumor such as melanoma, head and neck, liver or kidney cancer.

The V gene is TRBV9, the J gene TRBJ1-2, with 9 bases identical to TRBD1. Germline-derived CDR1 and CDR2 are SGDLS and YYNGEE. V dropped 0 bases and J dropped 7; count of bases not matched to a gene: 16. There are 18 residues in the CDR3. This chain's CDR3 is CASSVGGTGMALRGGYTF. The CDR3 coding sequence is TGTGCCAGCAGCGTAGGCGGGACAGGGATGGCATTAAGAGGTGGCTACACCTTC.

V usage is TRBV5-4 and J usage is TRBJ2-6; D possibly uses TRBD1 or TRBD2 (6 bases each). Germline values: CDR1 SGHNT, CDR2 YYREEE (reference sequence). Trimming cost V 0 bases and J 0 bases, with 10 bases left between them. This CDR3 is 17 amino acids long. The DNA for the CDR3 is TGTGCCAGCAGCTTGGGAGGGGGGTACTCTGGGGCCAACGTCCTGACTTTC. Translated, it gives CASSLGGGYSGANVLTF.

The CDR3 is CASSIEPGRVRSNQPQHF. The DNA for the CDR3 is TGTGCCAGTAGTATCGAGCCCGGAAGGGTTCGCAGCAATCAGCCCCAGCATTTT. The rearrangement links TRBV19 to TRBJ1-5; D is ambiguous. V was cut by 3 bases and J by 1 base, with 19 bases left in between. The CDR3 consists of 18 residues. In germline, CDR1 is LNHDA, CDR2 SQIVND (reference sequence).

The CDR3 DNA follows: TGTGCCAGTAGTATAAGGCAGAACACTGAAGCTTTCTTT. It is translated as CASSIRQNTEAFF. The chain joins TRBV19 to TRBJ1-1, with no clear D. V dropped 2 bases and J dropped 1 base, with 5 bases sitting between them. The CDR3 consists of 13 residues. Germline lookup yields CDR1 LNHDA and CDR2 SQIVND (reference sequence).

The V and J genes are TRBV29-1 and TRBJ1-1; D possibly corresponds to TRBD1 (6 bases). Trimming removed 7 bases at V and 8 bases at J, with 17 bases between. Germline V lookup: CDR1 SQVTM, CDR2 ANQGSEA. This CDR3 contains 12 residues. CDR3 sequence reads: CSAQPQGLEAFF. The DNA for the CDR3 is TGCAGCGCCCAACCACAGGGACTAGAAGCTTTCTTT.

The count of this clone is one. The V gene is TRBV5-5, the J gene TRBJ2-5, with 9 bases that match TRBD1. This CDR3 spans 16 amino acids. Unmatched junction bases numbered 8, after V lost 3 bases and J lost 2 bases. Germline V gene sequence: CDR1 SGHKS, CDR2 YYEKEE (reference sequence). CDR3 sequence (DNA): TGTGCCAGCAGCTGGCAGTGGGACAGGGAACAAGAGACCCAGTACTTC. Protein product: CASSWQWDREQETQYF.

The chain is built from TRBV15 and TRBJ2-7; D remains unclear. Germline V lookup: CDR1 LNHNV, CDR2 YYDKDF (reference sequence). This CDR3 has 11 residues. V lost 0 bases and J lost 7, with 4 bases in between. CDR3 nucleotides: TGTGCCACCAGCAGAGAGGATGAGCAGTACTTC. Its protein product is CATSREDEQYF.

CDR3 sequence: CASSPGTSGGEQYF. CDR3 sequence (DNA): TGTGCCAGCAGTCCCGGGACTAGCGGGGGCGAGCAGTACTTC. The rearrangement links TRBV27 to TRBJ2-7; 14 bases match TRBD2. Germline V gene data show CDR1 as MNHEY and CDR2 as SMNVEV (reference sequence). There are 14 residues in the CDR3. Trimming at V came to 5 bases and at J to 6 bases, leaving 3 bases not matched to a gene.

This rearrangement joins TRBV28 to TRBJ1-6; TRBD1 matches 9 bases. This CDR3 comprises 14 residues. V lost 8 bases, J lost 7 bases, and 6 bases stayed unmatched. Germline V gives CDR1 MDHEN, CDR2 SYDVKM. CDR3 bases: TGTGCCAGCTTTGCGGGACAGGGAAATTCACCCCTCCACTTT. Its translation: CASFAGQGNSPLHF.

The sample holds a few counts of this clone. The chain links TRBV27 to TRBJ1-5; D is perhaps TRBD1 (6 bases). CDR1 and CDR2 from the germline V gene are MNHEY and SMNVEV (reference sequence). Trimming pared 5 bases from V and 9 bases from J, leaving 14 bases between. The CDR3 spans 13 residues. CDR3 bases: TGTGCCAGCAGTGAGGACAGTGGGCTGCCCCAGCATTTT. Its protein is CASSEDSGLPQHF.

The CDR3 protein is CASSLVAGADYGYTF. For the CDR3, the DNA is TGTGCCAGCAGCTTGGTGGCGGGGGCGGACTATGGCTACACCTTC. The chain carries TRBV5-4 and TRBJ1-2; D is possibly TRBD1 (6 bases). This CDR3 is built from 15 residues. The ends were cut back, 0 bases at V and 3 bases at J, with 12 bases in the middle. Germline V lookup: CDR1 SGHNT, CDR2 YYREEE (reference sequence). Combining the CDR3 with reference TRBV5-4 and TRBJ1-2 gives the whole variable domain ETGVTQSPTHLIKTRGQQVTLRCSSQSGHNTVSWYQQALGQGPQFIFQYYREEENGRGNFPPRFSGLQFPNYSSELNVNALELDDSALYLCASSLVAGADYGYTFGSGTRLTVV.

The chain uses TRBV6-6 and TRBJ2-1; TRBD1 matches at 7 bases. The CDR3 extends over 13 amino acids. V trimming: 5 bases; J trimming: 8 bases; junction bases outside the gene matches: 6. CDR1 is MNHNY and CDR2 is SVGAGI in the germline V gene (reference sequence). CDR3 nucleotides: TGTGCCAGCAGTCCACAGGGGTGGGATGAGCAGTTCTTC. This translates into CASSPQGWDEQFF.

The chain carries TRBV5-6 and TRBJ2-3; D call uncertain. CDR1 is SGHDT and CDR2 is YYEEEE in the germline V gene. CDR3 length: 15 amino acids. Trimming took off 1 base at V and 0 bases at J, with 9 bases between the two ends. The CDR3 sequence: CASSLSLFSTDTQYF. As DNA, the CDR3 is TGTGCCAGCAGCTTGAGCCTTTTTAGCACAGATACGCAGTATTTT.

DNA of the CDR3: TGCGCCAGCAGTCGGGAGGGAAGAGCACAAAGTCGGGCCAACGTCCTGACTTTC. Translating it yields CASSREGRAQSRANVLTF. The chain combines TRBV10-1 with TRBJ2-6, with 8 positions matching TRBD2. V lost 5 bases to trimming and J lost 5 bases; unmatched junction nucleotides: 14. Per germline, CDR1 WNHNN and CDR2 SYGVQD (reference sequence). The CDR3 runs to 18 residues.

A note on this clone: One end of the junction does not line up with germline, which may come from a read error. The chain couples TRBV18 to TRBJ2-2, with no clear D. The CDR3 has 13 amino acids. From germline, CDR1 is KGHSH and CDR2 LQKENI. CDR3 residues: CASSPPKTGELFF. In DNA, the CDR3 is TGTGCCAGCTCACCACCGAAAACCGGGGAGCTGTTTTTT.